A single sample is the source of the 21 T cell receptor beta chains below, sequenced in a study of T cells after yellow fever vaccination. TCRdb re-derived calls from the 5' RACE reads in MiXCR, one entry per CDR3 protein. This table holds about 220,000 distinct CDR3 sequences, about 3% found once. Sequences were derived from CD4+ T cells sorted from PBMCs, sampled 10 days after the yellow fever booster vaccination. The receptor source for this set is a man between 18 and 35 years old who received the YFV17D yellow fever vaccine.

V and J are TRBV12-3 or TRBV12-4 and TRBJ1-1; perhaps TRBD1 as D (6 bases). This CDR3 region has 15 residues. Deletions cut 2 bases from V and 5 bases from J, with 15 bases between. The CDR3 region has the DNA TGTGCCAGCAGTTTATTGGGGGCAGGGCATACTGAAGCTTTCTTT. This sequence encodes CASSLLGAGHTEAFF.

This clonotype was observed once. It may be a read error: a sequence one base away is much more abundant. The chain links TRBV12-3 or TRBV12-4 to TRBJ2-3, with a tentative D call TRBD1 (5 bases). This CDR3 comprises 14 residues. Between the trimmed V and J ends, which lost 6 bases and 0 bases, there was a span of 10 bases. CDR3 sequence reads: CASRVSGSTDTQYF. The DNA for the CDR3 is TGTGCCAGCAGAGTGTCAGGGAGCACAGATACGCAGTATTTT.

This clonotype was picked up many times. The chain employs TRBV5-1 and TRBJ2-7; 8 nucleotides match TRBD1. Trimming took 4 bases from V and 1 from J; bases not matched to a gene: 16. CDR3 length: 18 amino acids. CDR1 is SGHRS and CDR2 is YFSETQ in the germline V gene. Here the CDR3 DNA reads TGCGCCAGCAGCATCGAGCCGGGGACAGGCCTTCGTTCCTACGAGCAGTACTTC. This encodes CASSIEPGTGLRSYEQYF.

The chain couples TRBV5-1 to TRBJ1-4; tentatively, D is TRBD1 (6 bases). The CDR3 is made up of 14 amino acids. Per the germline V gene, CDR1 is SGHRS and CDR2 is YFSETQ. The V end lost 4 bases, the J end lost 5 bases, and 12 bases lay between the germline ends. The CDR3 DNA sequence: TGCGCCAGCAGCCGTACACAGGGAAATGAAAAACTGTTTTTT. Translated: CASSRTQGNEKLFF.

The chain couples TRBV18 to TRBJ2-1, with D perhaps given as TRBD1 or TRBD2 (5 bases each). V was shortened by 2 bases and J by 5 bases, with 13 bases between the two germline ends. Germline V gene sequence: CDR1 KGHSH, CDR2 LQKENI. The CDR3 has 15 amino acids. The CDR3 is CASSPIKRGDNEQFF. The DNA for the CDR3 is TGTGCCAGCTCACCAATTAAGAGGGGTGACAATGAGCAGTTCTTC.

This clonotype was counted only a few times. The chain employs TRBV10-2 and TRBJ2-1; tentatively, D is TRBD2 (5 bases). Trimming took off 9 bases at V and 6 bases at J, with 9 bases between the two ends. Germline CDR1 reads WSHSY; CDR2 reads SAAADI. The CDR3 has 11 amino acids. CDR3 region: CASYRGNEQFF. DNA for the CDR3: TGCGCCAGTTACCGGGGCAATGAGCAGTTCTTC.

This clonotype was counted a few times. V is TRBV28 and J is TRBJ1-5; D gene ambiguous. There are 11 residues in the CDR3. Germline loops: CDR1 MDHEN, CDR2 SYDVKM. The ends were cut back, 5 bases at V and 5 bases at J, with 4 bases in the middle. The CDR3 loop is CASSRDQPQHF. The CDR3 DNA sequence: TGTGCCAGCAGTCGCGATCAGCCCCAGCATTTT.

This clonotype was observed at least ten times. The rearrangement links TRBV5-1 to TRBJ2-1; 9 positions agree with TRBD2. Germline V gene lookup returns CDR1 SGHRS and CDR2 YFSETQ. Trimming removed 0 bases from V and 4 bases from J; junction bases left unmatched: 2. The CDR3 length is 15 residues. The CDR3 reads CASSLDLAGYNEQFF. The CDR3 DNA reads as TGCGCCAGCAGCTTGGATCTAGCGGGGTACAATGAGCAGTTCTTC.

This clonotype has ten or more counts. The chain links TRBV6-2 or TRBV6-3 to TRBJ2-2; D gene ambiguous. CDR3 size: 14 residues. Germline V gene sequence: CDR1 MNHEY, CDR2 SVGEGT. V was cut by 7 bases and J by 6 bases, with 15 bases left in between. The CDR3, as DNA: TGTGCCAGCACCCCCGGTTTTGGCCCCGGGGAGCTGTTTTTT. Protein: CASTPGFGPGELFF.

This clonotype has just a few counts. This rearrangement joins TRBV7-2 to TRBJ2-4, with 9 bases that match TRBD2. V shed 5 bases, J shed 9 bases, and the junction held 8 bases outside the gene matches. CDR3 length: 14 residues. The germline V gene has CDR1 SGHTA and CDR2 FQGNSA. DNA for the CDR3: TGTGCCAGCAGCCCATCTAGCGGGGACGGCATTCAGTACTTC. This sequence encodes CASSPSSGDGIQYF.

This clonotype was seen at least ten times. This chain uses TRBV4-2 with TRBJ2-5, with D possibly TRBD2 on 5 matching bases. There are 15 residues in the CDR3. V was pared by 1 base and J by 4 bases, with 13 bases between. The germline CDR1 and CDR2 sequences are LGHNA and YNFKEQ. The CDR3 DNA follows: TGTGCCAGCAGCCAAGGCGCGGGTTCGCGAGAGACCCAGTACTTC. Translated, it gives CASSQGAGSRETQYF.

The table lists this clonotype with many counts. This sequence joins TRBV12-3 or TRBV12-4 and TRBJ2-1, with 10 nucleotides matching TRBD1. Trimming took 7 bases from V and 6 from J; bases not matched to a gene: 6. This CDR3 comprises 14 residues. The CDR3 spells CASNPGQGINEQFF. The DNA for the CDR3 is TGTGCCAGCAACCCGGGACAGGGGATCAATGAGCAGTTCTTC.

Ten or more counts support this clonotype. J is TRBJ2-7 and V is TRBV5-1; D may be TRBD1 (6 bases). The CDR3 runs to 13 residues. Trimming left V 4 bases short and J 3 bases short, with 11 bases between. Germline V gene lookup returns CDR1 SGHRS and CDR2 YFSETQ. The CDR3 DNA reads as TGCGCCAGCAGCAGGGACACATTCTACGAGCAGTACGTC. This codes for CASSRDTFYEQYV.

This clonotype was picked up a small number of times. The V gene is TRBV6-5, the J gene TRBJ2-7, with D unclear. In germline, CDR1 is MNHEY, CDR2 SVGAGI. Trimming cost V 4 bases and J 9 bases, with 10 bases left between them. The CDR3 contains 11 residues. The DNA for the CDR3 is TGTGCCAGCAGTTCGGCTAAACTGCAGTACTTC. This translates into CASSSAKLQYF.

This clonotype was recorded at least ten times. The chain combines TRBV20-1 with TRBJ2-5; unclear D gene. V dropped 6 bases and J dropped 3 bases, with 5 bases sitting between them. Germline V gene data show CDR1 as DFQATT and CDR2 as SNEGSKA (reference sequence). The CDR3 is 10 amino acids. The CDR3 is CSAQEETQYF. DNA for the CDR3: TGCAGTGCCCAAGAAGAGACCCAGTACTTC.

In this sample, this clonotype turned up many times. The V gene is TRBV4-1, the J gene TRBJ2-3; 9 bases agree with TRBD1. Trimming at V came to 4 bases and at J to 6 bases, leaving 5 bases not matched to a gene. Germline V gene sequence: CDR1 MGHRA, CDR2 YSYEKL. CDR3 size: 14 residues. The chain's CDR3 is CASSLRTGVDTQYF. CDR3 sequence (DNA): TGCGCCAGCAGCCTTAGGACAGGGGTCGATACGCAGTATTTT.

The J gene is TRBJ2-2, the V gene TRBV4-2; D call uncertain. V shed 1 base and J shed 6 bases, with 6 bases lying between them. This CDR3 is 13 amino acids long. Germline loops: CDR1 LGHNA, CDR2 YNFKEQ. CDR3 sequence: CASSQVDSGELFF. CDR3 bases: TGTGCCAGCAGCCAAGTCGACTCCGGGGAGCTGTTTTTT.

The V gene is TRBV7-9, the J gene TRBJ1-1; D not resolved. Germline CDR1 and CDR2: SEHNR and FQNEAQ (reference sequence). CDR3 length: 16 residues. The V gene lost 2 bases and the J gene lost 0 bases, with 13 bases spanning the gap. The CDR3 sequence: CASSLRLGNLNTEAFF. Here the CDR3 DNA reads TGTGCCAGCAGCTTACGATTGGGGAATTTGAACACTGAAGCTTTCTTT. The full variable domain, rest sourced from reference TRBV7-9 and TRBJ1-1, is DTGVSQNPRHKITKRGQNVTFRCDPISEHNRLYWYRQTLGQGPEFLTYFQNEAQLEKSRLLSDRFSAERPKGSFSTLEIQRTEQGDSAMYLCASSLRLGNLNTEAFFGQGTRLTVV.

This chain links TRBV20-1 with TRBJ2-5; possible D gene TRBD2, 7 bases. Germline loops: CDR1 DFQATT, CDR2 SNEGSKA (reference sequence). V lost 1 base and J 1 base, leaving 19 bases between the germline ends. There are 17 residues in the CDR3. The CDR3 protein is CSARVNPRGGSQETQYF. Here the CDR3 DNA reads TGCAGTGCTAGAGTCAACCCGAGGGGGGGGAGCCAAGAGACCCAGTACTTC.

The V call is TRBV7-3, the J call TRBJ2-5; D not certain. V was clipped by 4 bases and J by 3 bases, with 9 bases between them. This CDR3 is 13 amino acids long. Germline-derived CDR1 and CDR2 are SGHTA and FQGTGA. The CDR3 nucleotides are TGTGCCAGCAGCTCAGGACCCGAAGAGACCCAGTACTTC. Residues: CASSSGPEETQYF.

This sequence joins TRBV10-3 and TRBJ2-7; 8 bases align to TRBD1. V shed 11 bases, J shed 4 bases, and the junction held 13 bases outside the gene matches. The CDR3 has 14 amino acids. Germline V gene sequence: CDR1 ENHRY, CDR2 SYGVKD. CDR3 loop: CAVDQGAKSYEQYF. CDR3 sequence (DNA): TGTGCCGTGGATCAGGGGGCGAAATCTTACGAGCAGTACTTC.